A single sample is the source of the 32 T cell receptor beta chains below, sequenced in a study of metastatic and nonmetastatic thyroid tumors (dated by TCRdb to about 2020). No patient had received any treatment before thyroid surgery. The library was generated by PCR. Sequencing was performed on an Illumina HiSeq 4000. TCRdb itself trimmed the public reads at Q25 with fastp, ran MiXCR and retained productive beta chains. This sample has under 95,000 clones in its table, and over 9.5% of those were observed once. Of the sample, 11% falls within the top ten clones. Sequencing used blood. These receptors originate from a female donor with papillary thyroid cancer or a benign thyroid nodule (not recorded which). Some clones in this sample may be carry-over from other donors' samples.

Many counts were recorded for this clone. CDR3 loop: CASSPRQGAGGYTF. CDR3 in DNA: TGTGCCAGCAGCCCGCGACAGGGGGCGGGGGGCTACACCTTC. This sequence joins TRBV27 and TRBJ1-2; 10 positions match TRBD1. CDR3 size: 14 residues. Looked up from germline, CDR1 is MNHEY and CDR2 is SMNVEV (reference sequence). The V segment lost 6 bases and the J segment 8 bases; nucleotides outside the gene matches: 9.

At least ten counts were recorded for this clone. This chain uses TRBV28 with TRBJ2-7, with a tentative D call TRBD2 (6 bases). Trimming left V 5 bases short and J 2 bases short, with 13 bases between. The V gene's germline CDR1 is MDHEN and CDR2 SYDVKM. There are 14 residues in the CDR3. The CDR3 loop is CASSEPGLTYEQYF. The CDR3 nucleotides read TGTGCCAGCAGTGAACCGGGACTTACCTACGAGCAGTACTTC.

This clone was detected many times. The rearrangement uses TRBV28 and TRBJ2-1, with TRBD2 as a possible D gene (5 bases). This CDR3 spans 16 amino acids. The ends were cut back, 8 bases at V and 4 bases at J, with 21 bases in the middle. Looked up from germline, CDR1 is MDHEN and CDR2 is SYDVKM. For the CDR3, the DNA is TGTGCCAGCGTCGATTCCGGCGGGCTACTATACAATGAGCAGTTCTTC. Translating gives CASVDSGGLLYNEQFF.

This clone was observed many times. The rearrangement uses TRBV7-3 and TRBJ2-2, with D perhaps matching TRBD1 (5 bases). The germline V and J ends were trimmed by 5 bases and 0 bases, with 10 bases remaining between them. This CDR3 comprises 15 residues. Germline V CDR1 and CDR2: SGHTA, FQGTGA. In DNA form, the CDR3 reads TGTGCCAGCAGCCGTGCGACAGCGAACACCGGGGAGCTGTTTTTT. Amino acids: CASSRATANTGELFF.

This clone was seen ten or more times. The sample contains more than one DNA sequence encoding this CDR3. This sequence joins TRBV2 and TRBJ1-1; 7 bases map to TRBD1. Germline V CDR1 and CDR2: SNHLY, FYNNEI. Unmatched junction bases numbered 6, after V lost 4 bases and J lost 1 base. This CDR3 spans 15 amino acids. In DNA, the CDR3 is TGTGCCAGCAGTGTTTACGGGACAGCGAACACTGAAGCTTTCTTT. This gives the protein CASSVYGTANTEAFF.

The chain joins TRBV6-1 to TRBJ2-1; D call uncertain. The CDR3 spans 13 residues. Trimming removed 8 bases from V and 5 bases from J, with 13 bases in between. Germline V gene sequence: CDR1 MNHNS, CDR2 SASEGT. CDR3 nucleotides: TGTGCCAGCGGGCAGAGCAAGAACAATGAGCAGTTCTTC. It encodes CASGQSKNNEQFF.

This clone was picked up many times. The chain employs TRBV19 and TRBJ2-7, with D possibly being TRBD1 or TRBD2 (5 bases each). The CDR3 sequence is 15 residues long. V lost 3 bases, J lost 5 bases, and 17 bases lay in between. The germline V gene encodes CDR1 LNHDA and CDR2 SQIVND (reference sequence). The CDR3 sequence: CASSIGGLSGDEQYF. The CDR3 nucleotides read TGTGCCAGTAGTATTGGGGGTCTTTCAGGTGACGAGCAGTACTTC.

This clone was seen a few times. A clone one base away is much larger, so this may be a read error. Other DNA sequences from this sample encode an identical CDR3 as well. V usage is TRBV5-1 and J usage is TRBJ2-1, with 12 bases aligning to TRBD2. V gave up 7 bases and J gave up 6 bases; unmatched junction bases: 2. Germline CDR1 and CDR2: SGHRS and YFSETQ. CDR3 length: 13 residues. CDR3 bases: TGCGCCAGCGGACTAGCGGGGCCCAATGAGCAGTTCTTC. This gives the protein CASGLAGPNEQFF.

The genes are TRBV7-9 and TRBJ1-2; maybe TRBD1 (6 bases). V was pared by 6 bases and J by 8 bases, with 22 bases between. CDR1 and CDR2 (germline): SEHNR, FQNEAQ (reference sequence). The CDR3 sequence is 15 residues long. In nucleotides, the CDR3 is TGTGCCAGCAGTCAACCCGGACAGACGAGAGACGGCTACACCTTC. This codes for CASSQPGQTRDGYTF.

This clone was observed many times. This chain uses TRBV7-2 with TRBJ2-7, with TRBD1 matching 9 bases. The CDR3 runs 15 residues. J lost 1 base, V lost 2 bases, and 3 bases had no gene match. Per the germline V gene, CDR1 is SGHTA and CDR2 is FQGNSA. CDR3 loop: CASSLTGQGSYEQYF. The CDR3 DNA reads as TGTGCCAGCAGCTTAACGGGACAGGGTTCCTACGAGCAGTACTTC.

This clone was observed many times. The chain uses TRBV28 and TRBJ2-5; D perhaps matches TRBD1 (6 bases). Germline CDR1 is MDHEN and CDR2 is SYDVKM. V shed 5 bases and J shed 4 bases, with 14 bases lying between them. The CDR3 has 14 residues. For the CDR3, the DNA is TGTGCCAGCAGTGGGGACACCCTCCGAGAGACCCAGTACTTC. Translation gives CASSGDTLRETQYF. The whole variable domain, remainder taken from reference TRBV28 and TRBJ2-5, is DVKVTQSSRYLVKRTGEKVFLECVQDMDHENMFWYRQDPGLGLRLIYFSYDVKMKEKGDIPEGYSVSREKKERFSLILESASTNQTSMYLCASSGDTLRETQYFGPGTRLLVL.

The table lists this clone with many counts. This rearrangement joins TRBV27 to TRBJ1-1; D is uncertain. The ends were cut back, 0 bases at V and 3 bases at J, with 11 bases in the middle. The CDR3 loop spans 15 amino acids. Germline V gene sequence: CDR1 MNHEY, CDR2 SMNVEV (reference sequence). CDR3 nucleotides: TGTGCCAGCAGTTTATCATCATATATGGACACTGAAGCTTTCTTT. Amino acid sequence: CASSLSSYMDTEAFF.

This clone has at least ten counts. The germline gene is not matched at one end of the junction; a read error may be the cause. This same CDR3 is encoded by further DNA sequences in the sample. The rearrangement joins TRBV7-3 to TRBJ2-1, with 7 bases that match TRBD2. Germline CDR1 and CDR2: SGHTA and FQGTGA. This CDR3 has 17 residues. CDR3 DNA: TGTGCCAGCAGCTTAAATTGGGGCGGGAGTGGCCACAATGAGCAGTTCTTT. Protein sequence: CASSLNWGGSGHNEQFF.

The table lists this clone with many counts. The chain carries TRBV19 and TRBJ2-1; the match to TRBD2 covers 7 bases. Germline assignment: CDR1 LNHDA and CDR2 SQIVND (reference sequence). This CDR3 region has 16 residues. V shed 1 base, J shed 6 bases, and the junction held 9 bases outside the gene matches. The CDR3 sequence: CASSIGGRGGFNEQFF. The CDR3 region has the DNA TGTGCCAGTAGTATAGGGGGACGCGGGGGATTCAATGAGCAGTTCTTC.

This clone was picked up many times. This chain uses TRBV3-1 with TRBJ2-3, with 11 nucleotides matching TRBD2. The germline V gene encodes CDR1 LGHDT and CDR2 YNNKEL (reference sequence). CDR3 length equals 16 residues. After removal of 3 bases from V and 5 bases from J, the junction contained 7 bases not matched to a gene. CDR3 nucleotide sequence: TGTGCCAGCAGCCATCTTAGCGGGAGGGGTCTAGATACGCAGTATTTT. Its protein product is CASSHLSGRGLDTQYF.

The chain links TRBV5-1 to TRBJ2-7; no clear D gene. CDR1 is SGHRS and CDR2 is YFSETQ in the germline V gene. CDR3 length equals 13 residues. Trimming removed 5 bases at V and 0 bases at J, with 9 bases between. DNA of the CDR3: TGCGCCAGCAGGCCGGATGCCTCCTACGAGCAGTACTTC. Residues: CASRPDASYEQYF.

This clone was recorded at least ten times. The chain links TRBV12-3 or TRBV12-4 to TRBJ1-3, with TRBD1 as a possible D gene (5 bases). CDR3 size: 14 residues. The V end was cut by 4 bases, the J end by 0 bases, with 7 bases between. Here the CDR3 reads CASSYRGSGNTIYF. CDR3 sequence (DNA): TGTGCCAGCAGTTATAGGGGCTCTGGAAACACCATATATTTT.

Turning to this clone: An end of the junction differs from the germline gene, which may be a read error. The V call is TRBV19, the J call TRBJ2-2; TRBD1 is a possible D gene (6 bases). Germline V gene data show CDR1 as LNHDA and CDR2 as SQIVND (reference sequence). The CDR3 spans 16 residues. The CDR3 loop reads CASSPWTRGLTGELFF. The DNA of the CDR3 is TGTGCCAGTAGTCCATGGACCAGGGGTCTCACCGGGGAGCTGTTTTTC.

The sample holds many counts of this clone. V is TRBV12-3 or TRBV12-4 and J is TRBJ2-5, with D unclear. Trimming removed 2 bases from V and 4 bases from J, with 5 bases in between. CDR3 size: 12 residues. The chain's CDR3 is CASSLLRETQYF. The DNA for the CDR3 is TGTGCCAGCAGTTTATTACGAGAGACCCAGTACTTC.

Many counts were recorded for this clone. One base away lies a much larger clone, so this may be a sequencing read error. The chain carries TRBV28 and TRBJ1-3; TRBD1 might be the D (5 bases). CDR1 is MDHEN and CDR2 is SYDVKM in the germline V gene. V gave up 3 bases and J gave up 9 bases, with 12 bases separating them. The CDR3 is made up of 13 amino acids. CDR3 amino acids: CASSLIVGGTIYF. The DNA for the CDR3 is TGTGCCAGCAGTTTGATCGTCGGGGGCACCATATATTTT.

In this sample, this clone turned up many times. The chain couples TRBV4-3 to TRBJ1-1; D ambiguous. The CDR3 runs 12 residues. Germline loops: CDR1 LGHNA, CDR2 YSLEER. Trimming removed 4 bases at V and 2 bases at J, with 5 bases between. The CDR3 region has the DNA TGCGCCAGCAGCCGGGGAAACACTGAAGCTTTCTTT. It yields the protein CASSRGNTEAFF.

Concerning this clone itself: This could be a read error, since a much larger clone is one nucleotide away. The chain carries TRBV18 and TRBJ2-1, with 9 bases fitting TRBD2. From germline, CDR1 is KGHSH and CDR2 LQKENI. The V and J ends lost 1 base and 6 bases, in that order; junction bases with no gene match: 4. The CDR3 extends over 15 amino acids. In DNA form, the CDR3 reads TGTGCCAGCTCACCACGGCGGGAGGGGTGCAATGAGCAGTTCTTC. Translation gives CASSPRREGCNEQFF.

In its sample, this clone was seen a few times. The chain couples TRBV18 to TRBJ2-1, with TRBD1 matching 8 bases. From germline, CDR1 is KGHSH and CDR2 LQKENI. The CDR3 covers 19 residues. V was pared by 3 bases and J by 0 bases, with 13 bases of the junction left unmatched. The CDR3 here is CASSPGDRSPLSSYNEQFF. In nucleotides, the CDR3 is TGTGCCAGCTCACCGGGGGACAGGTCCCCCCTCAGCTCCTACAATGAGCAGTTCTTC.

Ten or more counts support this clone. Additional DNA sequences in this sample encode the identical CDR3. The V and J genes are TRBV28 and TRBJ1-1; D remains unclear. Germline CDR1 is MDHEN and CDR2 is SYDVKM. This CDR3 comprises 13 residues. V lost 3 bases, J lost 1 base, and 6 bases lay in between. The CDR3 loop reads CASSFPGNTEAFF. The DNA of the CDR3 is TGTGCCAGCAGTTTTCCAGGGAACACTGAAGCTTTCTTT. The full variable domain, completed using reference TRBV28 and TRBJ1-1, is DVKVTQSSRYLVKRTGEKVFLECVQDMDHENMFWYRQDPGLGLRLIYFSYDVKMKEKGDIPEGYSVSREKKERFSLILESASTNQTSMYLCASSFPGNTEAFFGQGTRLTVV.

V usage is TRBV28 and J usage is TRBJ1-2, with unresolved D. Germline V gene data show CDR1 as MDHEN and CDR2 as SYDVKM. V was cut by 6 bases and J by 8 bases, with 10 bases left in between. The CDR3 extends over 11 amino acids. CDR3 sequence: CASSQARGYTF. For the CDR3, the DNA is TGTGCCAGCAGCCAAGCGAGGGGCTACACCTTC.

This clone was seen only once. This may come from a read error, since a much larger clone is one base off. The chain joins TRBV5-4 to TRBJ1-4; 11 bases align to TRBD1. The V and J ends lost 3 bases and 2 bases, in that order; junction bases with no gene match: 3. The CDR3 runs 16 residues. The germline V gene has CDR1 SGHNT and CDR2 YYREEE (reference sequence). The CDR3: CASSWTGGLTNEKLFF. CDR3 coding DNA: TGTGCCAGCAGCTGGACAGGGGGCCTTACTAATGAAAAACTGTTTTTT.

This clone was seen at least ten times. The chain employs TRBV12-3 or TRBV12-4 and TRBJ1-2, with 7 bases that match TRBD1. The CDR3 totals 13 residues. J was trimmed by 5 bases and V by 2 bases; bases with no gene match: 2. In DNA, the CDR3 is TGTGCCAGCAGTTTATTGACAGGGTATGGCTACACCTTC. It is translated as CASSLLTGYGYTF.

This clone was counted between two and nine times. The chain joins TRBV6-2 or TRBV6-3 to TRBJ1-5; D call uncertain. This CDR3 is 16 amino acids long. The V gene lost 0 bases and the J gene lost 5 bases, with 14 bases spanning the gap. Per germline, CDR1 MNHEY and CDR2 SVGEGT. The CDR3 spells CASSYSIPDADQPQHF. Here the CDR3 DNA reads TGTGCCAGCAGTTACTCTATTCCCGACGCCGATCAGCCCCAGCATTTT.

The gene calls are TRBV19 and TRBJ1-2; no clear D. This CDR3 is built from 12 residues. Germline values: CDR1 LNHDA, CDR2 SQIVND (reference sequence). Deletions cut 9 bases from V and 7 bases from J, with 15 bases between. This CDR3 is CASNDQRFGYTF. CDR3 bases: TGTGCCAGCAACGACCAGAGATTTGGCTACACCTTC.

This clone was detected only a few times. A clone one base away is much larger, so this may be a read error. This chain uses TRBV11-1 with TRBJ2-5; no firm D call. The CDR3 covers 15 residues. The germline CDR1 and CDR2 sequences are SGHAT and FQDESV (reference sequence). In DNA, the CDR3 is TGTGCCAGCAGCTTAGATTCAGGCGGCCAAGAGACCAAGTACTTC. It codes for CASSLDSGGQETKYF.

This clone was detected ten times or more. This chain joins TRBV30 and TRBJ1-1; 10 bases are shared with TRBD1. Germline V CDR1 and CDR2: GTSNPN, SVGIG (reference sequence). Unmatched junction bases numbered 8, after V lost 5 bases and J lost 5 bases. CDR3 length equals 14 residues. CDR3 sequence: CAWEPGTGVTEAFF. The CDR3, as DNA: TGTGCCTGGGAGCCCGGGACAGGGGTAACTGAAGCTTTCTTT.

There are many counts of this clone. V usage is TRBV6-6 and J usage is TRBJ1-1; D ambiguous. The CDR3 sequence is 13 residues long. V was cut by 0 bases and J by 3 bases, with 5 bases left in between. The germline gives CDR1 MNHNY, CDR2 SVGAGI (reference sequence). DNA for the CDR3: TGTGCCAGCAGTTACTCTCCCGACACTGAAGCTTTCTTT. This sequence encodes CASSYSPDTEAFF.